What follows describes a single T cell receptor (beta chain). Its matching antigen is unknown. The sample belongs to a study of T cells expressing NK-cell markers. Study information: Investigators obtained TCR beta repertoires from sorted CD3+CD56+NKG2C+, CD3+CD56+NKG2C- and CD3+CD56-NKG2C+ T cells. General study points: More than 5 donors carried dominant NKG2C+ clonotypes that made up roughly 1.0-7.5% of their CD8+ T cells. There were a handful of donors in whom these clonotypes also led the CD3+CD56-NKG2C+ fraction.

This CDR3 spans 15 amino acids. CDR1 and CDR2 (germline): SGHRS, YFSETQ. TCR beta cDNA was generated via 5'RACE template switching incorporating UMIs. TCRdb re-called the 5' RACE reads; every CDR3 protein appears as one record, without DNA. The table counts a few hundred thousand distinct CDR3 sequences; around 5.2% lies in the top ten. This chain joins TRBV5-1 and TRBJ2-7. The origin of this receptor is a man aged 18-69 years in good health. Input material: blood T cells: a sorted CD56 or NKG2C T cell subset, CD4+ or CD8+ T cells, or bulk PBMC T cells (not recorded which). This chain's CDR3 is CASSLGVHPGREQYF. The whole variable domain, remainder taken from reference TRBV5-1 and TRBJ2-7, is KAGVTQTPRYLIKTRGQQVTLSCSPISGHRSVSWYQQTPGQGLQFLFEYFSETQRNKGNFPGRFSGRQFSNSRSEMNVSTLELGDSALYLCASSLGVHPGREQYFGPGTRLTVT.